The 23 T cell receptor beta chains below all came from one sample that was sequenced in a study of regulatory T cells in long-lasting Graves disease. Sequencing libraries for TCR beta were prepared with iRepertoire HTBI primers and Arm-PCR of CDR3 regions. TCRdb redid the calling of the multiplex PCR reads with MiXCR, one entry per CDR3 protein. The data show 350,000 to 550,000 distinct CDR3 sequences, roughly 15% seen once. The time point: newly diagnosed GD, antithyroid drugs for less than 3 months. RNA extracted from PBMCs served as the sequencing template. These same records also appear under a second study, on T cells in Graves' hyperthyroidism and ophthalmopathy.

This material consisted of peripheral blood mononuclear cells (PBMCs), taken at new diagnosis, from a patient treated with antithyroid drugs. Receptors originate from a woman aged 45-59 years with Graves disease.

The chain combines TRBV7-6 with TRBJ2-7, with TRBD2 identical over 12 bases. Germline V CDR1 and CDR2: SGHVS, FNYEAQ. The CDR3 is 15 amino acids. Unmatched junction bases numbered 8, after V lost 5 bases and J lost 6 bases. The CDR3 DNA reads TGTGCCAGCAGCCCCACACCGGGACTAGCGGGCGAGCAGTACTTC. Protein sequence: CASSPTPGLAGEQYF.

The CDR3 reads CASSLAESSGNTIYF. The CDR3 DNA reads TGCGCCAGCAGCTTGGCTGAGAGCTCTGGAAACACCATATATTTT. J is TRBJ1-3 and V is TRBV5-1, with D uncertain. V lost 0 bases, J lost 0 bases, and 7 bases lay in between. The CDR3 consists of 15 residues. In germline, CDR1 is SGHRS, CDR2 YFSETQ.

This clonotype was counted at least ten times. V and J are TRBV2 and TRBJ2-1; 10 bases map to TRBD2. The V gene end was trimmed by 6 bases and the J gene end by 0 bases; junction bases not matched to a gene: 2. Germline V gene sequence: CDR1 SNHLY, CDR2 FYNNEI. This CDR3 comprises 15 residues. Here the CDR3 reads CASRLAGISYNEQFF. DNA of the CDR3: TGTGCCAGCAGACTAGCGGGGATCTCCTACAATGAGCAGTTCTTC.

This clonotype was observed a handful of times. The chain links TRBV10-2 to TRBJ1-2; D remains unclear. V dropped 6 bases and J dropped 6 bases, with 17 bases sitting between them. Germline V gives CDR1 WSHSY, CDR2 SAAADI. The CDR3 covers 14 residues. CDR3 loop: CASSEGWGSDGYTF. CDR3 coding DNA: TGCGCCAGCAGCGAGGGATGGGGATCCGATGGCTACACCTTC.

This clonotype was observed at least ten times. The chain joins TRBV3-1 to TRBJ1-2; possible D gene TRBD1, 5 bases. Deletions cut 4 bases from V and 7 bases from J, with 13 bases between. The CDR3 length is 13 residues. The germline V gene has CDR1 LGHDT and CDR2 YNNKEL (reference sequence). CDR3 protein: CASSPPGFTGYTF. The DNA for the CDR3 is TGTGCCAGCAGCCCCCCAGGGTTTACTGGCTACACCTTC.

This clonotype was counted at least ten times. V is TRBV24-1 and J is TRBJ2-7; a weak D match, TRBD2 (5 bases). CDR1 and CDR2 (germline): KGHDR, SFDVKD. V was cut by 4 bases and J by 7 bases, with 13 bases left in between. The CDR3 spans 13 residues. The CDR3 here is CATSEAASGEQYF. DNA of the CDR3: TGTGCCACCAGTGAAGCGGCGTCGGGTGAGCAGTACTTC.

The chain is built from TRBV6-5 and TRBJ2-5; TRBD2 matches 10 bases. The CDR3 totals 17 residues. Trimming at V came to 1 base and at J to 1 base, leaving 6 bases not matched to a gene. Germline lookup yields CDR1 MNHEY and CDR2 SVGAGI. CDR3 region: CASSYFLAGGSQETQYF. In DNA, the CDR3 is TGTGCCAGCAGTTACTTTTTAGCGGGGGGTTCCCAAGAGACCCAGTACTTC.

This clonotype has a count of ten or more. The chain has TRBV7-3 and TRBJ2-7; the match to TRBD1 covers 10 bases. The CDR3 loop spans 14 amino acids. Germline V gene sequence: CDR1 SGHTA, CDR2 FQGTGA. Trimming took 5 bases from V and 6 from J; bases not matched to a gene: 7. The DNA of the CDR3 is TGTGCCAGCAGCCCGACAGGGGGCGCGGTCGAGCAGTACTTC. This encodes CASSPTGGAVEQYF.

This clonotype turned up a few times. This chain joins TRBV7-3 and TRBJ2-6, with D uncertain. The V end was cut by 3 bases, the J end by 3 bases, with 9 bases between. There are 15 residues in the CDR3. In germline, CDR1 is SGHTA, CDR2 FQGTGA. CDR3 nucleotide sequence: TGTGCCAGCAGCTTGGGTCGTCATGGGGCCAACGTCCTGACTTTC. Residues: CASSLGRHGANVLTF.

The rearrangement links TRBV7-3 to TRBJ2-1; 7 bases agree with TRBD1. The CDR3 contains 17 residues. V shed 5 bases, J shed 1 base, and the junction held 11 bases outside the gene matches. Germline CDR1 is SGHTA and CDR2 is FQGTGA. This chain's CDR3 is CASSPHMVRGSYNEQFF. CDR3 nucleotide sequence: TGTGCCAGCAGCCCCCACATGGTCAGGGGGTCCTACAATGAGCAGTTCTTC.

This clonotype was found many times. This chain connects TRBV27 to TRBJ2-3; D possibly corresponds to TRBD2 (6 bases). V lost 5 bases and J lost 0, with 21 bases in between. This CDR3 has 18 amino acids. CDR1 and CDR2 (germline): MNHEY, SMNVEV (reference sequence). The CDR3 sequence is CASSLRGSGRLSTDTQYF. The CDR3 bases are TGTGCCAGCAGTCTCCGGGGGAGTGGGAGACTTAGCACAGATACGCAGTATTTT.

This clonotype was recorded many times. The chain employs TRBV20-1 and TRBJ2-5; TRBD2 agrees at 13 bases. This CDR3 has 18 residues. Trimming at V came to 2 bases and at J to 2 bases, leaving 11 bases not matched to a gene. Germline loops: CDR1 DFQATT, CDR2 SNEGSKA (reference sequence). This CDR3 is CSARLSGGLAGPQETQYF. CDR3 nucleotides: TGCAGTGCTAGACTGAGTGGGGGACTAGCGGGGCCTCAAGAGACCCAGTACTTC.

This clonotype came up many times. V is TRBV28 and J is TRBJ2-7, with D perhaps TRBD2 (6 bases). There are 15 residues in the CDR3. V lost 0 bases, J lost 4 bases, and 13 bases lay in between. The germline V gene encodes CDR1 MDHEN and CDR2 SYDVKM. CDR3 amino acids: CASSLWSAGLYEQYF. For the CDR3, the DNA is TGTGCCAGCAGTTTATGGTCGGCGGGGCTATACGAGCAGTACTTC.

The table lists this clonotype with a few counts. The rearrangement links TRBV6-1 to TRBJ1-1; perhaps TRBD1 as D (5 bases). Germline V gene sequence: CDR1 MNHNS, CDR2 SASEGT. V lost 6 bases to trimming and J lost 1 base, with 9 bases between them. The CDR3 is made up of 13 amino acids. The CDR3 region is CASRPGRNTEAFF. In DNA, the CDR3 is TGTGCCAGCAGACCGGGACGGAACACTGAAGCTTTCTTT.

The V and J genes are TRBV5-1 and TRBJ1-1; D unresolved. V lost 2 bases to trimming and J lost 3 bases, with 11 bases between them. Germline assignment: CDR1 SGHRS and CDR2 YFSETQ. This CDR3 is 14 amino acids long. CDR3 bases: TGCGCCAGCAGCTTCTTCGGAAGGGACACTGAAGCTTTCTTT. It specifies CASSFFGRDTEAFF.

This clonotype has ten or more counts. V gene TRBV11-1 combines with J gene TRBJ2-2; D is possibly TRBD1 (5 bases). The CDR3 has 13 residues. Trimming stripped 6 bases from V and 4 bases from J, with 9 bases between. The germline V gene has CDR1 SGHAT and CDR2 FQDESV (reference sequence). CDR3 in amino acids: CASRPDSTGELFF. Written as DNA, the CDR3 is TGTGCCAGCAGGCCTGACAGCACCGGGGAGCTGTTTTTT.

This clonotype appeared a few times. The chain joins TRBV7-9 to TRBJ1-2, with D possibly TRBD1 on 5 matching bases. Germline assignment: CDR1 SEHNR and CDR2 FQNEAQ (reference sequence). The CDR3 sequence is 16 residues long. The V gene lost 6 bases and the J gene lost 6 bases, with 23 bases spanning the gap. The DNA of the CDR3 is TGTGCCAGCAGTCAAGGGAATCGGGGCGCGGAGGATGGCTACACCTTC. Residues: CASSQGNRGAEDGYTF.

The CDR3 protein is CASSQISGGGRRAFF. The DNA of the CDR3 is TGTGCCAGCAGCCAAATTTCGGGGGGCGGGAGAAGGGCGTTCTTC. V and J are TRBV3-1 and TRBJ2-1; D is perhaps TRBD2 (7 bases). The CDR3 is made up of 15 amino acids. The ends were cut back, 2 bases at V and 15 bases at J, with 23 bases in the middle. Germline V lookup: CDR1 LGHDT, CDR2 YNNKEL (reference sequence).

This clonotype was recorded a few times. V and J are TRBV3-1 and TRBJ2-3, with 8 bases lining up with TRBD2. The V gene's germline CDR1 is LGHDT and CDR2 YNNKEL (reference sequence). Unmatched junction bases numbered 1, after V lost 4 bases and J lost 4 bases. The CDR3 is 13 amino acids. The CDR3 is CASSRSGADTQYF. The CDR3 DNA is TGTGCCAGCAGCCGTAGCGGGGCAGATACGCAGTATTTT.

This clonotype occurred many times. The chain joins TRBV2 to TRBJ2-7; TRBD2 aligns across 8 bases. CDR1 SNHLY and CDR2 FYNNEI come from the germline V gene. The trim removed 4 bases at V and 3 bases at J, leaving 5 bases unmatched. The CDR3 is 14 residues long. Here the CDR3 DNA reads TGTGCCAGCAGTGGAGGGACTAGAATCTACGAGCAGTACTTC. Translating it yields CASSGGTRIYEQYF. Full variable domain (missing parts from reference TRBV2 and TRBJ2-7): EPEVTQTPSHQVTQMGQEVILRCVPISNHLYFYWYRQILGQKVEFLVSFYNNEISEKSEIFDDQFSVERPDGSNFTLKIRSTKLEDSAMYFCASSGGTRIYEQYFGPGTRLTVT.

At least ten counts were recorded for this clonotype. The V and J genes are TRBV5-1 and TRBJ1-4; possible D gene TRBD1, 6 bases. CDR1 and CDR2 (germline): SGHRS, YFSETQ. Trimming left V 1 base short and J 8 bases short, with 15 bases between. The CDR3 is 15 amino acids. As DNA, the CDR3 is TGCGCCAGCAGCTTGTTCGGGGGCGTCGGCGAAAAACTGTTTTTT. It is translated as CASSLFGGVGEKLFF. Full variable domain (rest looked up from reference TRBV5-1 and TRBJ1-4): KAGVTQTPRYLIKTRGQQVTLSCSPISGHRSVSWYQQTPGQGLQFLFEYFSETQRNKGNFPGRFSGRQFSNSRSEMNVSTLELGDSALYLCASSLFGGVGEKLFFGSGTQLSVL.

This chain joins TRBV30 and TRBJ2-2; 14 nucleotides match TRBD2. The germline V gene has CDR1 GTSNPN and CDR2 SVGIG (reference sequence). V lost 5 bases, J lost 5 bases, and 13 bases stayed unmatched. There are 18 residues in the CDR3. The CDR3 bases are TGTGCCTGGTCTTATTCGGGACTAGCGGGAGCGGGTACCGGGGAGCTGTTTTTT. Translation gives CAWSYSGLAGAGTGELFF. The whole variable domain, filled in from reference TRBV30 and TRBJ2-2, reads SQTIHQWPATLVQPVGSPLSLECTVEGTSNPNLYWYRQAAGRGLQLLFYSVGIGQISSEVPQNLSASRPQDRQFILSSKKLLLSDSGFYLCAWSYSGLAGAGTGELFFGEGSRLTVL.

This clonotype has a count of ten or more. The chain is built from TRBV12-3 or TRBV12-4 and TRBJ2-7; D may match TRBD1 or TRBD2 (5 bases each). Deletions cut 2 bases from V and 3 bases from J, with 8 bases between. This CDR3 comprises 13 residues. In DNA, the CDR3 is TGTGCCAGCAGTTTAAGTGGGGGCTACGAGCAGTACTTC. Protein product: CASSLSGGYEQYF.